In this sample, the clone carrying this T cell receptor beta chain turned up a few times. The data derive from a study of blood T cell repertoires in COVID-19. Study summary: Whether acute or convalescent, the COVID-19 samples came from the United States, Italy and Spain. PBMCs, B-cell-depleted T cells, or T cells were the source of the cDNA or gDNA that made up the material.

Authors' methods: Reference gene primer amplification gave nucleated cell count estimates. TCRdb keeps only in-frame clones here, not all; method: immunoSEQ multiplex PCR. V and J calls and clone size are as listed in that table; D and trimming were resolved from the DNA. The table lists some 140,000 clones, approximately 90% of them singletons. CDR3 length: 13 residues. With V trimmed by 5 bases and J by 8 bases, 7 bases remained unmatched. Germline V lookup: CDR1 MNHEY, CDR2 SMNVEV (reference sequence). The chain uses TRBV27 and TRBJ1-2; 8 bases are a match to TRBD1. The sequenced material came from peripheral blood. The sequence derives from a man aged 45-60 years with active or convalescent COVID-19. The CDR3 nucleotides read TGTGCCAGCAGTCCTCAGGGGGCTCGCGGCTACACCTTC. This encodes CASSPQGARGYTF.